Listed below are T cell receptor beta chains from one sample, sequenced in a study of shared clonotypes between healthy human individuals. Assay: immunoSEQ multiplex PCR; the TCRdb copy retains only in-frame clones and omits some. The sample carries 2 million to 3 million clones, more than 85% recorded once. Sequencing was performed on naive CD4+ T cells from PBMCs. All receptors come from a man younger than 35 in good health. Some clones in this sample may be carry-over from other donors' samples. CDR3s include the opening cysteine and the closing phenylalanine or tryptophan. Each record gives: clone size, V gene, D gene, J gene, CDR3 protein, CDR3 DNA. The D gene is left open where the match is weak. The size entry is marked missing in some rows and otherwise reads once, few, many or a size class.

abundance: NA
v_gene: TRBV7-8
d_gene: NA
j_gene: TRBJ2-7
CDR3aa: CASSAPGLSGAYEQYF
CDR3nt: TGTGCCAGCAGCGCCCCCGGGTTGAGCGGCGCCTACGAGCAGTACTTC

abundance: NA
v_gene: TRBV6-5
d_gene: TRBD2
j_gene: TRBJ2-1
CDR3aa: CASSYTGGPYNEQFF
CDR3nt: TGTGCCAGCAGTTATACGGGAGGGCCCTACAATGAGCAGTTCTTC

abundance: NA
v_gene: TRBV7-6
d_gene: NA
j_gene: TRBJ1-2
CDR3aa: CASSLAGAGGGYTF
CDR3nt: TGTGCCAGCAGCTTAGCGGGTGCAGGTGGGGGCTACACCTTC

abundance: NA
v_gene: TRBV9
d_gene: TRBD1
j_gene: TRBJ1-6
CDR3aa: CASSAQGALGFPLHF
CDR3nt: TGTGCCAGCAGCGCTCAGGGGGCGCTGGGTTTCCCCCTCCACTTT

abundance: NA
v_gene: TRBV11-2
d_gene: NA
j_gene: TRBJ1-4
CDR3aa: CASSPTPYSATNEKLFF
CDR3nt: TGTGCCAGCAGCCCAACCCCTTACAGCGCAACTAATGAAAAACTGTTTTTT

abundance: NA
v_gene: TRBV5-1
d_gene: TRBD2
j_gene: TRBJ2-1
CDR3aa: CASSSSGLAGDGTEQFF
CDR3nt: TGCGCCAGCAGCTCTTCGGGACTAGCGGGAGACGGTACTGAGCAGTTCTTC

abundance: NA
v_gene: TRBV18
d_gene: NA
j_gene: TRBJ1-5
CDR3aa: CASSPGSNQPQHF
CDR3nt: TGTGCCAGCTCACCGGGAAGCAATCAGCCCCAGCATTTT

abundance: NA
v_gene: TRBV7-2
d_gene: TRBD2
j_gene: TRBJ2-3
CDR3aa: CASSLTLGGTNTDTQYF
CDR3nt: TGTGCCAGCAGCTTAACTCTCGGCGGGACTAACACAGATACGCAGTATTTT

abundance: NA
v_gene: TRBV4-2
d_gene: NA
j_gene: TRBJ2-2
CDR3aa: CASSQELALSNTGELFF
CDR3nt: TGTGCCAGCAGCCAAGAACTAGCTTTAAGTAACACCGGGGAGCTGTTTTTT

abundance: NA
v_gene: TRBV5-4
d_gene: NA
j_gene: TRBJ2-5
CDR3aa: CASSLGESETQYF
CDR3nt: TGTGCCAGCAGCTTGGGGGAGTCGGAGACCCAGTACTTC

abundance: NA
v_gene: TRBV13
d_gene: TRBD1
j_gene: TRBJ2-5
CDR3aa: CASSPGQGFEETQYF
CDR3nt: TGTGCCAGCAGCCCCGGACAGGGGTTCGAAGAGACCCAGTACTTC

abundance: NA
v_gene: TRBV12-5
d_gene: NA
j_gene: TRBJ2-3
CDR3aa: CASGLVTAREGPDTQYF
CDR3nt: TGTGCTAGTGGTTTGGTGACGGCCAGGGAAGGTCCAGATACGCAGTATTTT

abundance: once
v_gene: TRBV27
d_gene: TRBD2
j_gene: TRBJ2-1
CDR3aa: CASSLNPGTSAHNEQFF
CDR3nt: TGTGCCAGCAGTTTAAACCCCGGGACTAGCGCACACAATGAGCAGTTCTTC

abundance: NA
v_gene: TRBV28
d_gene: TRBD1
j_gene: TRBJ1-5
CDR3aa: CASTDRVAQHF
CDR3nt: TGTGCCAGCACGGACAGGGTGGCCCAGCATTTT

abundance: few
v_gene: TRBV28
d_gene: NA
j_gene: TRBJ2-1
CDR3aa: CASNPNNEQFF
CDR3nt: TGTGCCAGCAACCCTAACAATGAGCAGTTCTTC

abundance: NA
v_gene: TRBV6-1
d_gene: NA
j_gene: TRBJ2-6
CDR3aa: CASNDLVAGANVLTF
CDR3nt: TGTGCCAGCAATGACCTCGTAGCCGGGGCCAACGTCCTGACTTTC

abundance: NA
v_gene: TRBV30
d_gene: NA
j_gene: TRBJ1-2
CDR3aa: CAWSVLGLDGYTF
CDR3nt: TGTGCCTGGAGTGTACTGGGTCTAGACGGCTACACCTTC